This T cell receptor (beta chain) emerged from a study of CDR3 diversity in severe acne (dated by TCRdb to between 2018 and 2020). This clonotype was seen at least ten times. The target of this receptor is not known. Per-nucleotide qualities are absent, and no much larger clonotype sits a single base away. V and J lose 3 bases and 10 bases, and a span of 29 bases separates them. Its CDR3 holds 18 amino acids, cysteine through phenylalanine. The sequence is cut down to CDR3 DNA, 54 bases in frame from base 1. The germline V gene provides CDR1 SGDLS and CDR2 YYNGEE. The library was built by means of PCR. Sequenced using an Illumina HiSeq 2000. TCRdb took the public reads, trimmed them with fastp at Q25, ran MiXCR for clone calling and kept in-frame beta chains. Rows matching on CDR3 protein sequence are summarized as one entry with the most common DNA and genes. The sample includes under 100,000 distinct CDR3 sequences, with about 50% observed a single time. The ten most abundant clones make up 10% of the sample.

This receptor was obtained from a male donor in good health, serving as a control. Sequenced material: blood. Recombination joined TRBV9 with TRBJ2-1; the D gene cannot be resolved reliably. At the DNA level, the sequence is TGTGCCAGCAGCGGAGCAAGCTCGGCGGCATCTTTCAGACTGGAGCAGTTCTTC. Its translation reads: CASSGASSAASFRLEQFF. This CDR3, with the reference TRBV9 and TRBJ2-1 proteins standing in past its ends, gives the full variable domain DSGVTQTPKHLITATGQRVTLRCSPRSGDLSVYWYQQSLDQGLQFLIQYYNGEERAKGNILERFSAQQFPDLHSELNLSSLELGDSALYFCASSGASSAASFRLEQFFGPGTRLTVL.